This entry lists 20 T cell receptor beta chains sequenced from one sample in a study of blood T cell repertoires in COVID-19. TCRdb's table, derived via immunoSEQ multiplex PCR, lists solely in-frame clones and lacks some. The repertoire holds roughly 150,000 clones, with under 80% as singletons. The sequencing input was peripheral blood. Receptors were obtained from a man between 60 and 75 years old with acute or convalescent COVID-19.

The rearrangement links TRBV28 to TRBJ2-1; 7 bases agree with TRBD2. V shed 9 bases and J 5 bases; nucleotides not matched to a gene: 13. CDR1 and CDR2 (germline): MDHEN, SYDVKM. The CDR3 sequence is 15 residues long. CDR3 residues: CASYSGGGSNNEQFF. For the CDR3, the DNA is TGTGCCAGTTATTCGGGAGGTGGAAGCAACAATGAGCAGTTCTTC.

The chain combines TRBV9 with TRBJ2-6; D unresolved. Trimming pared 5 bases from V and 2 bases from J, leaving 11 bases between. Germline CDR1 is SGDLS and CDR2 is YYNGEE. The CDR3 runs 15 residues. The CDR3 spells CASSVKPAGANVLTF. In DNA, the CDR3 is TGTGCCAGCAGTGTAAAGCCCGCTGGGGCCAACGTCCTGACTTTC. The full variable domain, completed using reference TRBV9 and TRBJ2-6, is DSGVTQTPKHLITATGQRVTLRCSPRSGDLSVYWYQQSLDQGLQFLIQYYNGEERAKGNILERFSAQQFPDLHSELNLSSLELGDSALYFCASSVKPAGANVLTFGAGSRLTVL.

V usage is TRBV30 and J usage is TRBJ1-1; 8 positions match TRBD1. V lost 0 bases, J lost 5 bases, and 5 bases stayed unmatched. Looked up from germline, CDR1 is GTSNPN and CDR2 is SVGIG (reference sequence). The CDR3 runs to 14 residues. Written as DNA, the CDR3 is TGTGCCTGGAGTGTAACAGGGGGGGGAACTGAAGCTTTCTTT. This codes for CAWSVTGGGTEAFF.

This chain connects TRBV6-5 to TRBJ2-1; D may be TRBD2 (6 bases). Germline V gives CDR1 MNHEY, CDR2 SVGAGI. Trimming took 7 bases from V and 1 from J, leaving 14 bases between them. The CDR3 spans 15 residues. As DNA, the CDR3 is TGTGCCAGCATCCGACTAGGTGTTTCCTACAATGAGCAGTTCTTC. As protein: CASIRLGVSYNEQFF.

The gene calls are TRBV15 and TRBJ2-5; 8 bases are a match to TRBD1. Losses at the gene ends were 6 bases for V and 1 base for J; bases not matched to a gene: 4. This CDR3 region has 14 residues. Germline V lookup: CDR1 LNHNV, CDR2 YYDKDF (reference sequence). The CDR3 coding sequence is TGTGCCACCAGGGGACAGGCGTCCCAAGAGACCCAGTACTTC. This translates into CATRGQASQETQYF.

The V gene is TRBV5-1, the J gene TRBJ2-6, with D maybe TRBD1 (7 bases). V was cut by 4 bases and J by 0 bases, with 11 bases left in between. From germline, CDR1 is SGHRS and CDR2 YFSETQ. The CDR3 has 16 amino acids. The chain's CDR3 is CASSGGTASGANVLTF. The CDR3 DNA reads as TGCGCCAGCAGCGGGGGGACAGCCTCTGGGGCCAACGTCCTGACTTTC. The full variable domain, its missing parts supplied by reference TRBV5-1 and TRBJ2-6, is KAGVTQTPRYLIKTRGQQVTLSCSPISGHRSVSWYQQTPGQGLQFLFEYFSETQRNKGNFPGRFSGRQFSNSRSEMNVSTLELGDSALYLCASSGGTASGANVLTFGAGSRLTVL.

The gene calls are TRBV18 and TRBJ2-7; D uncertain. V gave up 1 base and J gave up 7 bases, with 14 bases separating them. Germline V lookup: CDR1 KGHSH, CDR2 LQKENI. The length of the CDR3 is 14 residues. The CDR3 DNA sequence: TGTGCCAGCTCACCACAGGCGGATCCTAGGGAGCAGTACTTC. Amino acids: CASSPQADPREQYF.

The chain employs TRBV5-1 and TRBJ2-4; a possible D gene is TRBD1 (6 bases). CDR1 is SGHRS, CDR2 YFSETQ, per germline. The CDR3 extends over 15 amino acids. The germline V and J ends were trimmed by 3 bases and 0 bases, with 10 bases remaining between them. The CDR3 loop is CASSWQGQAKNIQYF. In DNA, the CDR3 is TGCGCCAGCAGCTGGCAGGGACAAGCCAAAAACATTCAGTACTTC.

This chain joins TRBV7-9 and TRBJ1-6; a possible D gene is TRBD1 (5 bases). Germline V gene sequence: CDR1 SEHNR, CDR2 FQNEAQ (reference sequence). Between the trimmed V and J ends, which lost 5 bases and 7 bases, there was a span of 15 bases. This CDR3 has 15 amino acids. The CDR3 reads CASSVSDRSNSPLHF. The CDR3 region has the DNA TGTGCCAGCAGCGTATCCGACAGAAGCAATTCACCCCTCCACTTT. The variable domain in full, with the rest retrieved from reference TRBV7-9 and TRBJ1-6, is DTGVSQNPRHKITKRGQNVTFRCDPISEHNRLYWYRQTLGQGPEFLTYFQNEAQLEKSRLLSDRFSAERPKGSFSTLEIQRTEQGDSAMYLCASSVSDRSNSPLHFGNGTRLTVT.

The V call is TRBV7-8, the J call TRBJ2-3; possible D gene TRBD1, 6 bases. Germline V gene sequence: CDR1 SGHVS, CDR2 FQNEAQ. The CDR3 is made up of 17 amino acids. With 5 bases removed from V and 0 bases from J, the gap between germline ends came to 18 bases. CDR3: CASSPLGGVRSTDTQYF. In DNA, the CDR3 is TGTGCCAGCAGCCCCCTTGGGGGCGTCCGGAGCACAGATACGCAGTATTTT. Full variable domain (remainder filled in from reference TRBV7-8 and TRBJ2-3): GAGVSQSPRYKVAKRGQDVALRCDPISGHVSLFWYQQALGQGPEFLTYFQNEAQLDKSGLPSDRFFAERPEGSVSTLKIQRTQQEDSAVYLCASSPLGGVRSTDTQYFGPGTRLTVL.

This clone counts as large. This chain links TRBV29-1 with TRBJ1-2; D is undetermined. The ends were cut back, 0 bases at V and 5 bases at J, with 16 bases in the middle. The CDR3 totals 15 residues. CDR1 and CDR2 from the germline V gene are SQVTM and ANQGSEA. CDR3 region: CSVEDLDIPGYGYTF. The CDR3 coding sequence is TGCAGCGTTGAAGATCTAGACATACCGGGGTATGGCTACACCTTC.

This clone was picked up a small number of times. The chain employs TRBV10-3 and TRBJ1-1; the match to TRBD1 covers 7 bases. CDR1 ENHRY and CDR2 SYGVKD come from the germline V gene. CDR3 length: 17 residues. V lost 6 bases to trimming and J lost 1 base; unmatched junction nucleotides: 14. This chain's CDR3 is CAIRGGLTGVGNTEAFF. The CDR3 DNA is TGTGCCATCAGAGGCGGCCTCACAGGGGTCGGGAACACTGAAGCTTTCTTT.

The rearrangement uses TRBV3-1 (or the pseudogene TRBV3-2) and TRBJ1-1; perhaps TRBD1 as D (5 bases). V gave up 1 base and J gave up 7 bases, with 10 bases separating them. Germline V gives CDR1 LGHDT, CDR2 YNNKEL (reference sequence). The CDR3 consists of 13 residues. This chain's CDR3 is CASSQARVGEAFF. DNA for the CDR3: TGTGCCAGCAGCCAAGCCAGGGTAGGTGAAGCTTTCTTT.

The chain is built from TRBV18 and TRBJ1-1; the match to TRBD1 covers 9 bases. Germline values: CDR1 KGHSH, CDR2 LQKENI. The CDR3 sequence is 16 residues long. Trimming at V came to 3 bases and at J to 8 bases, leaving 13 bases not matched to a gene. CDR3 nucleotide sequence: TGTGCCAGCTCACCTTTACTCCCGGGACAGGGATCCGAAGCTTTCTTT. Encoded protein: CASSPLLPGQGSEAFF.

This clone was detected a few times. This chain joins TRBV27 and TRBJ1-6; D remains ambiguous. CDR3 length: 12 amino acids. V was clipped by 7 bases and J by 7 bases, with 8 bases between them. The V gene's germline CDR1 is MNHEY and CDR2 SMNVEV (reference sequence). In DNA form, the CDR3 reads TGTGCCAGCACCCGCGGGAATTCACCCCTCCACTTT. This sequence encodes CASTRGNSPLHF.

This clone appeared once. The chain links TRBV27 to TRBJ2-3; no clear D gene. The V and J ends lost 5 bases and 2 bases respectively, with 8 bases between them. CDR1 MNHEY and CDR2 SMNVEV come from the germline V gene (reference sequence). The CDR3 totals 13 residues. The CDR3 DNA is TGTGCCAGCAGTGAGTTGCTCACAGATACGCAGTATTTT. It codes for CASSELLTDTQYF.

The chain couples TRBV11-2 to TRBJ1-1; a possible D gene is TRBD1 (5 bases). V was cut by 1 base and J by 9 bases, with 12 bases left in between. CDR1 is SGHAT, CDR2 FQNNGV, per germline. CDR3 length: 13 residues. The CDR3 loop is CASSLAQQVKAFF. CDR3 sequence (DNA): TGTGCCAGCAGCTTAGCCCAACAGGTTAAAGCTTTCTTT.

The chain links TRBV6-1 to TRBJ2-1, with 13 nucleotides matching TRBD2. Germline V gene data show CDR1 as MNHNS and CDR2 as SASEGT. The ends lost 3 bases at V and 12 bases at J; junction bases unmatched: 5. CDR3 length equals 14 residues. Written as DNA, the CDR3 is TGTGCCAGCAGTGACACTAGCGGGAGGGCCAGGCAGTTCTTC. It is translated as CASSDTSGRARQFF.

V gene TRBV6-5 combines with J gene TRBJ2-1, with TRBD1 matching 8 bases. Trimming removed 7 bases from V and 9 bases from J; junction bases left unmatched: 14. Germline CDR1 MNHEY, CDR2 SVGAGI. CDR3 length: 15 residues. This CDR3 reads CASNKQGVNLGEQFF. CDR3 DNA sequence: TGTGCCAGCAATAAACAGGGGGTCAATTTGGGTGAGCAGTTCTTC.

V is TRBV15 and J is TRBJ1-5; no firm D call. Germline assignment: CDR1 LNHNV and CDR2 YYDKDF (reference sequence). This CDR3 is built from 13 residues. V lost 0 bases, J lost 5 bases, and 5 bases lay in between. CDR3 in DNA: TGTGCCACCAGCAGAGATAGTGATCAGCCCCAGCATTTT. Translated: CATSRDSDQPQHF.